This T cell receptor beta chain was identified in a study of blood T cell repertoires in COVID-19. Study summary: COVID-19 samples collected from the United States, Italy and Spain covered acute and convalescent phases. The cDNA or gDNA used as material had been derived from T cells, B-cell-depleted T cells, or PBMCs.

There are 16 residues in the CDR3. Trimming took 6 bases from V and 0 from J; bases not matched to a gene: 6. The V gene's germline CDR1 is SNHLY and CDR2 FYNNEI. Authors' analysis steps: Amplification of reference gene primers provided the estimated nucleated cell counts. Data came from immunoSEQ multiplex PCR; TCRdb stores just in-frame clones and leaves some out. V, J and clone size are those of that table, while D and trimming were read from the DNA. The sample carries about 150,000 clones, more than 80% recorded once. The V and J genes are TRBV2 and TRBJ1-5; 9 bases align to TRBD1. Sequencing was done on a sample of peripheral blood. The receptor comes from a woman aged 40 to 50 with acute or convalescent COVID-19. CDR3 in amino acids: CASRGTGPNSNQPQHF. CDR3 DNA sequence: TGTGCCAGCAGGGGGACAGGGCCAAATAGCAATCAGCCCCAGCATTTT.